The sequence of this T cell receptor (beta chain) was determined in a study of radiation and T cells in renal cell carcinoma. Stated time point: blood 2 weeks post-SBRT. Documented treatment: 15 Gy SBRT to primary tumor, nephrectomy 4 weeks later. After SBRT, blood was collected at 2 and 4 weeks, plus baseline. Clear cell pathology was present in this patient's renal cell carcinoma. For this clone: Its antigen is currently unknown.

Study-level results: Top tumor clonotypes rose in blood 2 weeks post-radiation, then contracted.

The CDR3 is 14 residues long. The J segment lost 4 bases and the V segment lost 6 bases, leaving 6 bases of the junction unmatched. Germline V lookup: CDR1 MNHNS, CDR2 SASEGT. TCRdb's copy holds only in-frame clones and misses some; the assay was immunoSEQ multiplex PCR. The table records 100,000 to 150,000 clones, about 88% of them present only once. This sequence was found in a woman in her 70s with renal cell carcinoma. The chain combines TRBV6-1 with TRBJ1-5; the match to TRBD1 covers 7 bases. Sequencing was performed on blood, taken from a patient whose treatment included radiotherapy and nephrectomy. CDR3 sequence reads: CASRDRDRNQPQHF. Here the CDR3 DNA reads TGTGCCAGCAGAGACCGGGACAGAAATCAGCCCCAGCATTTT.